The TCR beta chain under discussion was sequenced for a study of T cell repertoires in cytomegalovirus infection. Study information: Matching HLA type and CMV infection were both indicated by public TCR beta signatures.

A single record per CDR3 protein comes from TCRdb applying MiXCR to the reads. The sample lists approximately 170,000 distinct CDR3 sequences, roughly an eighth occurring once. About this clonotype itself: The antigen is unknown.

Whole-study findings and limits: Across the ex vivo response, the dominant clonotypes were HLA-C-restricted CMV-specific TCR beta clonotypes. Identification of carriers of CMV plus the relevant HLA was achieved through cumulative public TCR beta family frequency.

CDR1 and CDR2 from the germline V gene are SEHNR and FQNEAQ (reference sequence). Losses at the gene ends were 5 bases for V and 8 bases for J; bases not matched to a gene: 10. The CDR3 totals 14 residues. This chain uses TRBV7-9 with TRBJ2-7; 9 bases are a match to TRBD2. The sample was PBMCs. This sequence was found in a human donor in good health (CMV status not recorded). Some clones in this sample may be carry-over from other donors' samples. The CDR3 protein is CASSPQREVDKQYF. The CDR3 bases are TGTGCCAGCAGCCCCCAGCGGGAGGTCGACAAGCAGTACTTC.